These 8 T cell receptor beta chains were sequenced from one sample in a study of cytomegalovirus exposure and HLA in healthy donors. 60 Vbeta and 13 Jbeta primers were used in PCR. Repertoires were generated with immunoSEQ multiplex PCR, while TCRdb's copy carries only in-frame clones and drops some. The repertoire has around 170,000 clones, more than 65% of them found once; the top ten carry roughly 0.5%. Sequenced material: PBMCs. These receptors came from a woman between 50 and 59 years old in good health and CMV-seronegative.

This clone came up once. This chain joins TRBV18 and TRBJ2-1; D is perhaps TRBD2 (6 bases). V was pared by 3 bases and J by 0 bases, with 15 bases between. CDR3 length equals 17 residues. Germline CDR1 is KGHSH and CDR2 is LQKENI. The CDR3 protein is CASSPSSGGSSYNEQFF. CDR3 sequence (DNA): TGTGCCAGCTCACCCAGCTCTGGAGGGAGCTCCTACAATGAGCAGTTCTTC.

This chain uses TRBV6-1 with TRBJ2-5; a possible D gene is TRBD2 (6 bases). This CDR3 is 14 amino acids long. In germline, CDR1 is MNHNS, CDR2 SASEGT. V was pared by 6 bases and J by 0 bases, with 11 bases between. CDR3 DNA: TGTGCCAGCAGAGATCTAGCGAACCAAGAGACCCAGTACTTC. Its translation is CASRDLANQETQYF.

The CDR3 is CASSLQSSYGYTF. The CDR3 DNA sequence: TGTGCCAGCAGTTTACAGTCGTCCTATGGCTACACCTTC. The chain links TRBV28 to TRBJ1-2; the D is unclear. CDR3 size: 13 residues. Germline lookup yields CDR1 MDHEN and CDR2 SYDVKM. V shed 2 bases and J shed 4 bases, with 8 bases lying between them.

J is TRBJ2-1 and V is TRBV7-9, with D possibly matching TRBD2 (7 bases). From germline, CDR1 is SEHNR and CDR2 FQNEAQ (reference sequence). The V and J ends lost 5 bases and 4 bases respectively, with 21 bases between them. The CDR3 extends over 17 amino acids. CDR3 residues: CASSPARGSGDYNEQFF. The CDR3 DNA sequence: TGTGCCAGCAGCCCCGCTAGGGGGAGCGGGGATTACAATGAGCAGTTCTTC.

The chain links TRBV6-5 to TRBJ1-5; the D gene is possibly TRBD1 (6 bases). The CDR3 has 14 amino acids. V was pared by 6 bases and J by 4 bases, with 13 bases between. Germline CDR1 is MNHEY and CDR2 is SVGAGI. Here the CDR3 reads CASSADRLNQPQHF. CDR3 DNA sequence: TGTGCCAGCAGCGCAGACAGGCTTAATCAGCCCCAGCATTTT.

The chain uses TRBV11-2 and TRBJ2-5; possible D gene TRBD1, 7 bases. The DNA end is more similar to TRBJ2-7, so the J call may be wrong. Germline V gene sequence: CDR1 SGHAT, CDR2 FQNNGV. There are 18 residues in the CDR3. This CDR3 is CASSLDGGGGAPLYEQYF. Written as DNA, the CDR3 is TGTGCCAGCAGCTTAGATGGTGGAGGGGGCGCACCCCTTTACGAGCAGTACTTC.

This chain links TRBV19 with TRBJ2-7, with D maybe TRBD2 (6 bases). V shed 5 bases and J shed 1 base, with 15 bases lying between them. From germline, CDR1 is LNHDA and CDR2 SQIVND (reference sequence). The length of the CDR3 is 15 residues. In DNA form, the CDR3 reads TGTGCCAGTAGTCCAGGCGCGGGGAGTTCCTACGAGCAGTACTTC. Its translation is CASSPGAGSSYEQYF.

This clone was seen once. A junction boundary mismatches the germline segment, possibly from a read error. This chain links TRBV18 with TRBJ2-3, with 8 bases aligning to TRBD1. Germline V CDR1 and CDR2: KGHSH, LQKENI. CDR3 length: 16 residues. CDR3: CASSPPGQVVTDTQYF. CDR3 coding DNA: TGTGCCAGCTCGCCACCGGGACAGGTCGTAACAGATACGCAGTATTTT.